This T cell receptor beta chain is from a study of blood T cell repertoires in COVID-19. The wider study: Specimens from acute and convalescent COVID-19 originated in the United States, Italy and Spain. The analysed material was cDNA or gDNA that came from T cells, B-cell-depleted T cells, or PBMCs.

With V trimmed by 3 bases and J by 2 bases, 3 bases remained unmatched. Germline lookup yields CDR1 SGHRS and CDR2 YFSETQ. The CDR3 consists of 16 residues. Per the original data handling: Estimation of nucleated cell counts relied on the amplification of reference gene primers. The data were produced by immunoSEQ multiplex PCR, yet TCRdb's version contains in-frame clones alone and is incomplete. That table supplies the V and J calls and clone size; D and trimming were determined from the DNA. The table includes 50,000 to 60,000 clones, 70% to 90% detected once. What was sequenced was peripheral blood. The chain couples TRBV5-1 to TRBJ2-5; 14 nucleotides align to TRBD2. This receptor was taken from a human donor with active COVID-19. The donor label of this sample is uncertain. The CDR3 reads CASSSRLAGGQETQYF. Written as DNA, the CDR3 is TGCGCCAGCAGCTCCCGACTAGCGGGGGGGCAAGAGACCCAGTACTTC. The full variable domain, completed using reference TRBV5-1 and TRBJ2-5, is KAGVTQTPRYLIKTRGQQVTLSCSPISGHRSVSWYQQTPGQGLQFLFEYFSETQRNKGNFPGRFSGRQFSNSRSEMNVSTLELGDSALYLCASSSRLAGGQETQYFGPGTRLLVL.